The clone carrying this T cell receptor beta chain was observed a handful of times. Its antigen remains unidentified. Authors of the study amplified TCR beta CDR3 regions from RNA transcripts. With the HTBI primer set, the TCR CDR3 went through a first round of RT-PCR. TCRdb analysed the multiplex PCR reads with MiXCR anew, one entry per CDR3 protein. The table shows fewer than 350,000 distinct CDR3 sequences, with 21% occurring only once. The sample comes from a study of T cells in Graves' hyperthyroidism and ophthalmopathy. Study overall: Upon initial diagnosis and before any treatment, peripheral blood was collected.

Trimming cost V 6 bases and J 8 bases, with 15 bases left between them. CDR1 and CDR2 (germline): MGHDK, SYGVNS. The CDR3 length is 13 residues. Regarding the study as a whole: Most expanded thyroid clonotypes above 0.001 recurred in blood.

An absence of ophthalmopathy progression within 18 months meant stable Graves' hyperthyroidism. This chain connects TRBV25-1 to TRBJ2-3; TRBD1 might be the D (6 bases). Sequencing was carried out using blood. The sequence came from a woman between 45 and 60 years old with Graves' hyperthyroidism. CDR3 in DNA: TGTGCCAGCAGAGGGCAGGGGTGGAGTACGCAGTATTTT. Protein: CASRGQGWSTQYF.